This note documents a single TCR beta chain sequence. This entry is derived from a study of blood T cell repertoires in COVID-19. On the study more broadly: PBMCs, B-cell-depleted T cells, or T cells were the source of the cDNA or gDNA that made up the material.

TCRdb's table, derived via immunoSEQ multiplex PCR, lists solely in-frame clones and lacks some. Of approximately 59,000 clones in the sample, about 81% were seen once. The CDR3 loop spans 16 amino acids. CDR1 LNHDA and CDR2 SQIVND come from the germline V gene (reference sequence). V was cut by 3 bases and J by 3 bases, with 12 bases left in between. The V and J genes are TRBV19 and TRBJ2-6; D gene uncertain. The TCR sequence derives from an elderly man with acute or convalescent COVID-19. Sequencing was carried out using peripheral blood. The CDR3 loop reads CASSIGGNIGANVLTF. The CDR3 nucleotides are TGTGCCAGTAGTATCGGCGGTAATATTGGGGCCAACGTCCTGACTTTC. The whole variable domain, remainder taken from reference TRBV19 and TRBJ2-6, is DGGITQSPKYLFRKEGQNVTLSCEQNLNHDAMYWYRQDPGQGLRLIYYSQIVNDFQKGDIAEGYSVSREKKESFPLTVTSAQKNPTAFYLCASSIGGNIGANVLTFGAGSRLTVL.